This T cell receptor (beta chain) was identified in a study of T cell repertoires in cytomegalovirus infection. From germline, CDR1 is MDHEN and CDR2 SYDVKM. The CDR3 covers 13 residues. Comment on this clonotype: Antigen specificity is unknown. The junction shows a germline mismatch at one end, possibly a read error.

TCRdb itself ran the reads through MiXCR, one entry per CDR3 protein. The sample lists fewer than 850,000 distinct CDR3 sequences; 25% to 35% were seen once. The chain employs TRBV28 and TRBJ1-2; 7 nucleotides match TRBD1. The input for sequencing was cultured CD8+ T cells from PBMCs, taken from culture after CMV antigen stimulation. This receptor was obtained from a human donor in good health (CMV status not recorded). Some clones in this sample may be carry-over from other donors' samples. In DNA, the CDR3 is TGTACCAGCAGCCTGGACAGGAGCTATGGCTACACCTTC. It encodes CTSSLDRSYGYTF.